The entry below gives a single T cell receptor beta chain sequence along with its context. This beta chain represents an off-target read in a library built for alpha chains; its size is of limited meaning. The CDR3 spans 14 residues. Germline CDR1 is SGHAT and CDR2 is FQNNGV. V was trimmed by 2 bases and J by 3 bases, leaving 9 bases between them. MiXCR, applied by TCRdb to the RT-PCR reads, yields one record per CDR3 protein. The table shows 5,000 to 8,000 distinct CDR3 sequences, with about nine tenths occurring only once. This clonotype was sampled from a female donor in good health, serving as a healthy control. The rearrangement joins TRBV11-2 to TRBJ2-3; possibly TRBD1 for D (6 bases). The sequencing sample was made of memory CD4+ T cells from blood. In nucleotides, the CDR3 is TGTGCCAGCAGCTTAACCAGGGGTACAGATACGCAGTATTTT. Residues: CASSLTRGTDTQYF.